The 4 T cell receptor beta chains given below trace back to one sample, sequenced in a study of shared clonotypes between healthy human individuals. The method was immunoSEQ multiplex PCR; TCRdb's version includes in-frame clones alone and lacks a portion of them. The sample lists some 630,000 clones; less than 80% were seen once. The material sequenced was memory CD4+ T cells sorted from blood. Described subset: CD45RA-negative fraction. These TCRs come from a woman in her thirties in good health.

The chain couples TRBV19 to TRBJ1-1; TRBD1 matches at 7 bases. CDR3 length equals 14 residues. From germline, CDR1 is LNHDA and CDR2 SQIVND (reference sequence). V gave up 7 bases and J gave up 8 bases; unmatched junction bases: 13. The CDR3 spells CASIRDRDAAEAFF. In DNA form, the CDR3 reads TGTGCCAGTATCCGAGACAGGGATGCGGCCGAAGCTTTCTTT.

The J gene is TRBJ2-7, the V gene TRBV29-1; 9 bases line up with TRBD1. Germline loops: CDR1 SQVTM, CDR2 ANQGSEA. The ends lost 7 bases at V and 2 bases at J; junction bases unmatched: 6. The CDR3 has 13 residues. The CDR3 DNA reads as TGCAGCGCTCGGGACAGGGAGGCCTACGAGCAGTACTTC. It codes for CSARDREAYEQYF.

V is TRBV11-3 and J is TRBJ2-2; the D gene is possibly TRBD2 (5 bases). The CDR3 is 13 amino acids. Germline lookup yields CDR1 SGHNT and CDR2 YENEEA. The germline V and J ends were trimmed by 7 bases and 5 bases, with 11 bases remaining between them. CDR3 loop: CASKIGGTGELFF. The CDR3 DNA sequence: TGTGCCAGCAAAATCGGCGGGACCGGGGAGCTGTTTTTT.

This rearrangement joins TRBV1 to TRBJ2-3; TRBD2, the table's D call, lacks a check against the DNA. TRBV1 corresponds to a pseudogene. The CDR3 spans 21 residues. The CDR3 DNA reads TGCACCAGCAGCCTCGAATTGGCTCTAACCGGGACTAGCGGGAGCACAGATACGCAGTATTTT. Translating it yields CTSSLELALTGTSGSTDTQYF.